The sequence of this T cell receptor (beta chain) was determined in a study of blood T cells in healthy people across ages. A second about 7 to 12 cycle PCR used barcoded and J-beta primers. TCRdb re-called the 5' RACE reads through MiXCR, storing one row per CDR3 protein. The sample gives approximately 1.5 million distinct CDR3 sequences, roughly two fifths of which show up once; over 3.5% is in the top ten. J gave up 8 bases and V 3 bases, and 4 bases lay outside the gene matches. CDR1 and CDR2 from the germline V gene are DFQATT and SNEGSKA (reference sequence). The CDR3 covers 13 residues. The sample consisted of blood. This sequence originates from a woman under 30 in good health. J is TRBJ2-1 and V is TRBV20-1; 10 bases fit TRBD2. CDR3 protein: CSASPSGRHEQFF. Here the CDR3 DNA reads TGCAGTGCTAGCCCTAGCGGGAGACATGAGCAGTTCTTC.